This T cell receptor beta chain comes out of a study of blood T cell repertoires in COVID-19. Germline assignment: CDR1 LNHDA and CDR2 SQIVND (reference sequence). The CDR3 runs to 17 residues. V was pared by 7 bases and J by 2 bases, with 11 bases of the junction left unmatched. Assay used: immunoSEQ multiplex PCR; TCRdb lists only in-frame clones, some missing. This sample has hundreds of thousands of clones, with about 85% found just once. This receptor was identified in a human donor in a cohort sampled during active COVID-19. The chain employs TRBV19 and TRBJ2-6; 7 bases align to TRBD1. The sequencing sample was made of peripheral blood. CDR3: CASTRDPTGTGANVLTF. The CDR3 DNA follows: TGTGCCAGTACCAGAGACCCGACAGGGACTGGGGCCAACGTCCTGACTTTC.